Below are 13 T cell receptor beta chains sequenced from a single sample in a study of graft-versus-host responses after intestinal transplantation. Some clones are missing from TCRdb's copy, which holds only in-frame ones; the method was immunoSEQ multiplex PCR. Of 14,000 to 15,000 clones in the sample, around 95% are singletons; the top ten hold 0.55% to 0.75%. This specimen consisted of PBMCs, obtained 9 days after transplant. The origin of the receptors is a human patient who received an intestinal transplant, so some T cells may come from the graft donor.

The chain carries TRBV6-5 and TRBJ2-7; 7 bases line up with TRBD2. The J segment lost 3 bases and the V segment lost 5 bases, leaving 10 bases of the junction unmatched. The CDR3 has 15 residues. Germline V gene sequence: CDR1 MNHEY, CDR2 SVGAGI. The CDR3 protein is CASSLITGTIYEQYF. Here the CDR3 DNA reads TGTGCCAGCAGTCTCATAACCGGGACTATCTACGAGCAGTACTTC.

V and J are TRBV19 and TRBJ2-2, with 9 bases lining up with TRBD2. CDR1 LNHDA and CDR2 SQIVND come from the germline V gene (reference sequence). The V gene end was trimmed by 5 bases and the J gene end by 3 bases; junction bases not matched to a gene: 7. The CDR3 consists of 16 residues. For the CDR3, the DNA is TGTGCCAGTAGTCCAGGGACTAGCCGATACACCGGGGAGCTGTTTTTT. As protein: CASSPGTSRYTGELFF.

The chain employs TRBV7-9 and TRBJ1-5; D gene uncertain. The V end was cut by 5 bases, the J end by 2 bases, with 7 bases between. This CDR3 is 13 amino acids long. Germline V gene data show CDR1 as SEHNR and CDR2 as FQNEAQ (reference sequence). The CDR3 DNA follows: TGTGCCAGCAGCCTAAGTGGCAATCAGCCCCAGCATTTT. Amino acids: CASSLSGNQPQHF.

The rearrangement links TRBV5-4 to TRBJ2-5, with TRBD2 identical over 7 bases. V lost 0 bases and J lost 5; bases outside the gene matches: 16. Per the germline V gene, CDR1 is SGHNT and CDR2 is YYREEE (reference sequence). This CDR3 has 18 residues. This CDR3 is CASSLEGTIPMGGETQYF. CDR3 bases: TGTGCCAGCAGCTTGGAGGGGACTATTCCCATGGGGGGGGAGACCCAGTACTTC.

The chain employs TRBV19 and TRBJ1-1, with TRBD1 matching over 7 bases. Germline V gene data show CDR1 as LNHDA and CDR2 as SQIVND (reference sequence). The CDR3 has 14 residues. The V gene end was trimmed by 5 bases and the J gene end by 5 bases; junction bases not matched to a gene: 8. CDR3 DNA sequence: TGTGCCAGTAGTGAACAGGGGCTATGGACTGAAGCTTTCTTT. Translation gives CASSEQGLWTEAFF. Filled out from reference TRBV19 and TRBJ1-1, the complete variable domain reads DGGITQSPKYLFRKEGQNVTLSCEQNLNHDAMYWYRQDPGQGLRLIYYSQIVNDFQKGDIAEGYSVSREKKESFPLTVTSAQKNPTAFYLCASSEQGLWTEAFFGQGTRLTVV.

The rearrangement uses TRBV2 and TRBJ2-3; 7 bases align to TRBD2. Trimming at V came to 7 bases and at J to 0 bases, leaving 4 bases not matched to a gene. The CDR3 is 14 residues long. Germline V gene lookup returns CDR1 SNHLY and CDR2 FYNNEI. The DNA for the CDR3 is TGTGCCAGCAAGTTCGGGAGGAGCACAGATACGCAGTATTTT. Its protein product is CASKFGRSTDTQYF.

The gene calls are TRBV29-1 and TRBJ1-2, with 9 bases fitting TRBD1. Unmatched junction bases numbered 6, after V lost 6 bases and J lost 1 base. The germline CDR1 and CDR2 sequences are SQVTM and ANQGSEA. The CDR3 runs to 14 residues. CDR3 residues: CSVSPGQGNYGYTF. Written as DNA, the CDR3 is TGCAGCGTATCACCGGGACAGGGTAACTATGGCTACACCTTC. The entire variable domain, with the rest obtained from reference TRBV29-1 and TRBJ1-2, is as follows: SAVISQKPSRDICQRGTSLTIQCQVDSQVTMMFWYRQQPGQSLTLIATANQGSEATYESGFVIDKFPISRPNLTFSTLTVSNMSPEDSSIYLCSVSPGQGNYGYTFGSGTRLTVV.

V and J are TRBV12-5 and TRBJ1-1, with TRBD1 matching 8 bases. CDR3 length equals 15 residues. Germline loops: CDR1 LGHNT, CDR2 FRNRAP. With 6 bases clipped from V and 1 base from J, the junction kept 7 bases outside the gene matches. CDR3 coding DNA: TGTGCTAGTGGCCCGGGAGGACAGGGGAACACTGAAGCTTTCTTT. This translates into CASGPGGQGNTEAFF.

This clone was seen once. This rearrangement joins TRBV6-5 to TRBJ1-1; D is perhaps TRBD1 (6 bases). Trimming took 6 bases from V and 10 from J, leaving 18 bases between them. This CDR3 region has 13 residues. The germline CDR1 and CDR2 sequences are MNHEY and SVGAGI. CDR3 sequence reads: CASSLAGTFRAFF. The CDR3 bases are TGTGCCAGCAGCTTGGCAGGGACATTCAGAGCTTTCTTT.

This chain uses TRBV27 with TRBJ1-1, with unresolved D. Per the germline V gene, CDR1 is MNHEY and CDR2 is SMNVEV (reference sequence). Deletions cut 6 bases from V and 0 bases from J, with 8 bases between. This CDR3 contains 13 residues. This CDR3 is CASSSTMNTEAFF. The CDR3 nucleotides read TGTGCCAGCAGCAGTACCATGAACACTGAAGCTTTCTTT.

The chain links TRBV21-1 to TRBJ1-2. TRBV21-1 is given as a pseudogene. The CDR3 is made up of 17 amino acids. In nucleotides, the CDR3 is TGTGCCAGCAGCAAAGGTTCCAGGATAGGGGAGTTAGTTGGCTACACCTTC. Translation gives CASSKGSRIGELVGYTF.

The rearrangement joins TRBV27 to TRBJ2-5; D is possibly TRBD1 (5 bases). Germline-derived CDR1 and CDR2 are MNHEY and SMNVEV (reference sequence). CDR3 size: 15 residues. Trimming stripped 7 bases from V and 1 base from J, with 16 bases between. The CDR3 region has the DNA TGTGCCAGCACCCCTAGACAGTCCTCCCAAGAGACCCAGTACTTC. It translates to CASTPRQSSQETQYF.

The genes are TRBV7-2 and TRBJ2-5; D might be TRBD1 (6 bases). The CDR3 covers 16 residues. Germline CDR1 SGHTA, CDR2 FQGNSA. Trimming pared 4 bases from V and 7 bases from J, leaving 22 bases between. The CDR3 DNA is TGTGCCAGCAGCTCTACACCGGGACAACGAGGAGGGACCCAGTACTTC. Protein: CASSSTPGQRGGTQYF.